This TCR beta chain was identified in a study of cytomegalovirus exposure and HLA in healthy donors (dated by TCRdb to 2017 to 2019). Describing the broader study: An earlier analysis of 587 of the donors reported about 280 Gb of sequence data and around 120 million unique TCR beta sequences obtained from around 190 million T cells. Typing coverage varied by locus: 629-630 donors for A, B, C, DRB1 and DQB1; 500 to 550 for DQA1; over 600 for DPA1; 400 to 480 for DPB1. A later genetic analysis used genome-wide SNP genotypes for about 60% of the roughly 700 donors, treating that subset as a discovery cohort. Besides the first cohort of 550 to 750 subjects, a separate validation cohort made up of over 100 different subjects was used. HLA typing covered class I and class II loci at four-digit resolution. To predict cytomegalovirus infection status, the study combined high-throughput TCR immunosequencing, statistical association of individual TCRs with disease status, and machine learning. Of the approximately 400 genotyped donors, approximately 83% fell in the genetic ancestry cluster associated with self-reported Caucasian donors. Rather than drawing on any new phenotypic data, the later analysis identified candidate immune exposures from TCR beta sequences and the way those sequences occurred across donors. The study used immunosequencing to profile the T cell repertoires of approximately 650 subjects and linked those repertoires to cytomegalovirus serostatus. The study was designed to test whether signatures of past pathogen exposure could be identified by cataloging public T cell receptors. All discovery cohort repertoires had been generated using a single sequencing platform. About 320 gigabases of sequencing data and 80 million or so unique TCR sequences were included in an early release covering about 600 HLA-typed donors. Roughly 5 DR-DQ haplotypes were handled as single units for association and clustering because linkage in the cohort was strong. In an earlier analysis of roughly 600 of the donors, high-throughput TCR beta sequencing was used to judge whether each TCR beta V gene segment behaved as functional or pseudogenic. Donor age, sex, ethnicity and CMV serostatus were compiled together with the repertoire data. A later analysis re-examined previously published TCR beta repertoires from roughly 650 donors and added high-resolution HLA genotyping to investigate patterns of TCR occurrence. Among a few hundred genotyped donors of the cohort, an average of roughly 240,000 unique TCR beta nucleotide sequences were sequenced per donor, about a sixth of them non-productive.

Concerning this clone itself: The specificity of this receptor is unknown. Within one base of it there is no much larger clone, and no base qualities were kept.

The method behind the library was the immunoSEQ multiplex PCR assay. A mixture of 60 forward primers for TCR Vbeta segments and 13 reverse primers for TCR Jbeta segments was used in the multiplex PCR. A multiplex PCR assay on genomic DNA amplified the CDR3 region of rearranged TCR beta genes. The amplified TCR beta libraries were sequenced on the Illumina HiSeq System as 87-base-pair reads. The original pipeline was this. A later analysis tallied tens of millions of unique TCR beta chains across the 666 repertoires, and around 9.9 million of those chains were shared by two or more donors. Raw reads were error-corrected and collapsed into unique sequences by a nearest-neighbor algorithm in which closely related sequences were merged to remove PCR and sequencing errors. To assign V, D and J gene segments, CDR3 sequences were aligned to IMGT reference sequences. For a sequence to be retained, at least a six-nucleotide match to both a V gene segment and a J gene segment was required. A rearrangement was called productive if the CDR3 had no stop codons and remained in frame with V and J, and every other rearrangement was called non-productive. Following IMGT convention, CDR3 was defined as the stretch from the second conserved V-encoded cysteine up to the conserved J-encoded phenylalanine. In an earlier analysis of just under 600 of the donors, sequences lacking an unambiguous match to a single V gene segment were excluded. In an earlier analysis of 587 of the donors, V segments were called functional above 56.7% productive rearrangements and were called segregating when the between-donor standard deviation exceeded 5%. A statistical classification framework was built to diagnose cytomegalovirus status from the catalog of TCR beta chain sequences. A later analysis assigned V and J genes by comparing TCR nucleotide sequences with IMGT/GENE-DB human TR gene sequences. The TCRdist pipeline was used in a later analysis to assign CDR3 sequences and most-parsimonious VDJ recombination scenarios. In a later analysis, each TCR beta chain was defined by its CDR3 amino acid sequence together with its V-gene family, and reads without a unique V-gene family were excluded. A later analysis removed 550 to 700 highly shared, low-generation-probability nucleotide sequences to deal with suspected cross-contamination and a sequencing artifact. For each public chain, a later analysis derived a clonal expansion index from normalized ranks of inferred template counts within each repertoire. In a later analysis, generation probabilities were computed using a VDJ recombination model fitted to out-of-frame rearrangements, and the results were checked against IGoR. A later analysis scored TCR-TCR, TCR-HLA and TCR-CMV co-occurrence with hypergeometric tests, applying a repertoire-size bias correction to TCR pairs. To estimate false discovery rates, a later analysis permuted the HLA or CMV assignments 20 times. A later analysis grouped co-occurring TCRs with DBSCAN, adding TCRdist sequence similarity when clustering within HLA-allele-positive subsets. For co-occurrence clustering, repertoires with fewer than 30,000 or more than 120,000 public chains were excluded, along with roughly 5 repertoires with anomalous nucleotide sharing. The clones in this table, taken by TCRdb from immuneACCESS, are in-frame only. Not every clone is retained; where verified, under half of the shortfall comes from an unresolved V gene, and the cause of the rest is unknown. The V and J calls and clone size come from that table; D and trimming were worked out from the DNA. This sample comprises 100,000 to 130,000 clones, more than 70% of them detected only once. The ten largest account for about 8% of the sample.

The cohort consisted of more than 650 healthy bone marrow donors. At the time of sampling, every cohort member was nominally healthy, though immune exposures that went unrecorded were likely present. The donor was CMV seronegative and was included in the group of about 400 seronegative cohort members. Each donor provided a peripheral blood sample, and peripheral blood mononuclear cells were used for TCR beta sequencing. The Qiagen DNeasy Blood Extraction Kit was used to extract genomic DNA from the blood cell samples. The full study reports these points: Because HLA typing was unavailable for some donors at each locus, only the typed subset was used in association tests. Compared with the 666-donor mean, donors in an Asian-associated ancestry cluster had fewer N-insertions in productive TCRs, according to a later genetic analysis. A further reported finding was that TCR beta sequences accurately predicted the HLA-A and HLA-B alleles for most subjects in the first cohort. It was suggested by the authors that the approach could potentially be generalized to other disease states and immunological phenotypes. According to a later analysis, TCR association rates differed among HLA loci, with DRB1 alleles showing the most associated TCRs and HLA-C alleles showing the fewest. Sequencing depth was assumed to be roughly uniform across donors in the presence/absence analyses, though that assumption may not hold. Correlated functional status among segregating V segments might reflect linkage disequilibrium, but an unknown experimental factor could not be ruled out. A few of the identified cytomegalovirus-associated TCR beta chains were confirmed in vitro to be specific for cytomegalovirus antigens. The study listed over 150 TCR beta chains as associated with cytomegalovirus. This cohort had only TCR beta chains sequenced, and the lack of alpha or paired-chain data limited which features could be detected. The only immune exposure information available for the cohort was CMV serostatus. A later analysis found that HLA-associated TCR beta chains were more clonally expanded and had lower generation probabilities than equally common non-associated chains. Several of the top co-occurrence clusters appeared to be linked to parvovirus B19, influenza, CMV and Epstein-Barr virus, according to a later analysis. In a later analysis, around 15,000 TCR beta sequences were associated with specific HLA alleles at a false discovery rate of 0.05. Most CMV-associated TCR beta chains appeared to be HLA-restricted in a later analysis, and the HLA associations seemed to be driven largely by CMV exposure. Most TCR sequences were seen in very few donors, while some public TCRs were found in many individuals. Assigning TCR associations to individual alleles was difficult when HLA alleles, especially DR and DQ, strongly co-occurred. In an earlier analysis of roughly 500 of the donors, most TCR beta V segments appeared in productive rearrangements about 87% or about 30% of the time, broadly matching IMGT annotations. The classifier was reported to diagnose cytomegalovirus status with high specificity and sensitivity in both the original and validation cohorts. A group of highly shared sequence variants was considered likely to be a technical artifact of the sequencing pipeline. Because counts were too low, about 18 rarely observed V segments, including chromosome 9 orphons, were excluded from the earlier analysis of roughly 580 of the donors. An association between a missense DCLRE1C variant and V-gene and J-gene trimming of TCR beta chains was found in a later genetic analysis and replicated in an independent cohort.

Sequenced material: PBMCs. The source of this sequence is a man younger than 45 in good health and CMV-seronegative.

The base sequence is TGTGCCAGCAGCTTAGGGACTAGCGGGAGTTTCGAGACCCAGTACTTC. Its coded protein is CASSLGTSGSFETQYF. The chain employs TRBV7-7 and TRBJ2-5; 13 of the junction bases match TRBD2. CDR1 SSHAT and CDR2 FNYEAQ are derived from the germline V gene (reference sequence). Including cysteine and phenylalanine, the CDR3 has 16 amino acids. Only the CDR3 DNA stays, 48 bases, in frame from base 1. V ends up 1 base short and J 5 bases short, with an unmatched junction base count of 4.